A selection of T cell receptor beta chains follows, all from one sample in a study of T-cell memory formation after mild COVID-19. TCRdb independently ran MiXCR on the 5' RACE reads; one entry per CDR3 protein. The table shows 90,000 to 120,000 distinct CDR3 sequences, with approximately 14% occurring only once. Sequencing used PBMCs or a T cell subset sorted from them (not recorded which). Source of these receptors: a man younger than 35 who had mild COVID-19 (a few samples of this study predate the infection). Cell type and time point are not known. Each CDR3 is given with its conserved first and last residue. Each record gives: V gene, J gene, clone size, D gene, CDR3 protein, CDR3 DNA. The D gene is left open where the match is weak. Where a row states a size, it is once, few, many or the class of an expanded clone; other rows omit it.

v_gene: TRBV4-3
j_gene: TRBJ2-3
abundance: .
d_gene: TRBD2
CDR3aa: CASSQDGAGGLPDTQYF
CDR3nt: TGCGCCAGCAGCCAAGATGGAGCGGGGGGGCTCCCAGATACGCAGTATTTT

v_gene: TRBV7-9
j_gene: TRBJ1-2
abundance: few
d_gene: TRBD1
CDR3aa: CASSPRGQGRYGYTF
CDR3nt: TGTGCCAGCAGCCCACGAGGACAGGGTCGCTATGGCTACACCTTC

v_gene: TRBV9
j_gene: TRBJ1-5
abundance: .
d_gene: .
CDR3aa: CARGTNQPQHF
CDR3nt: TGTGCCAGAGGGACAAATCAGCCCCAGCATTTT

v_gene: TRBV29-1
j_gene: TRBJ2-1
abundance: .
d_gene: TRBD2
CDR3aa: CSVETVGVGGAVSYNEQFF
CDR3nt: TGCAGCGTTGAGACTGTGGGGGTCGGGGGGGCCGTATCCTACAATGAGCAGTTCTTC

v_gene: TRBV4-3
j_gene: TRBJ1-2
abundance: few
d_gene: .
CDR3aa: CASSQVQGINYGYTF
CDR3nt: TGCGCCAGCAGCCAAGTGCAGGGTATTAACTATGGCTACACCTTC

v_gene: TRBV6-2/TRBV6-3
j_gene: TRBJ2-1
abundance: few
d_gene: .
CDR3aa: CASSSSTLNEQFF
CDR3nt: .

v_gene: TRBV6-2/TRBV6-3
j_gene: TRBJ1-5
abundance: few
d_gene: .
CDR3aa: CASSIINQPQHF
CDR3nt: TGTGCCAGCAGCATCATAAATCAGCCCCAGCATTTT

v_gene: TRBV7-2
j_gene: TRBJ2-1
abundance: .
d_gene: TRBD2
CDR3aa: CASSADRLAGGREQFF
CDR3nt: TGTGCCAGCAGCGCCGACCGACTAGCGGGGGGAAGGGAGCAGTTCTTC

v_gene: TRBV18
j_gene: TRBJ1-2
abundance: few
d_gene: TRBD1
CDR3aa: CASSSLGQGYGYTF
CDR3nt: TGTGCCAGCTCCTCCCTTGGACAGGGATATGGCTACACCTTC

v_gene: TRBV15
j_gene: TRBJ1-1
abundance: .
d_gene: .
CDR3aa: CATSRDKGGGTYLAFF
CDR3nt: TGTGCCACCAGCAGAGATAAGGGCGGTGGAACCTACTTGGCTTTCTTT

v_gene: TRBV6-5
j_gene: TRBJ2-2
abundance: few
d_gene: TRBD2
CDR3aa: CASSYSSSAGGPGELFF
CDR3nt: TGTGCCAGCAGTTACTCGAGCTCCGCGGGAGGCCCCGGGGAGCTGTTTTTT

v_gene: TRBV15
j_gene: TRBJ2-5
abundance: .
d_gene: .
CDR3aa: CATSVYEGRETQYF
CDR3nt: TGTGCCACCAGCGTTTACGAGGGGCGAGAGACCCAGTACTTC

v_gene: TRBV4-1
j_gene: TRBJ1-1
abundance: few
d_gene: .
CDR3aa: CASSQAVRNTEAFF
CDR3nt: TGCGCCAGCAGCCAAGCGGTCAGGAACACTGAAGCTTTCTTT

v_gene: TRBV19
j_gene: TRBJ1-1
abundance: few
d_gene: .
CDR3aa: CASSHRELRNTEAFF
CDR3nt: TGTGCCAGTAGTCATCGTGAGTTGAGGAACACTGAAGCTTTCTTT

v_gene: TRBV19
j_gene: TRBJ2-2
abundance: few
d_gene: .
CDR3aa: CASSPDSPRGELFF
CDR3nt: TGTGCCAGTAGTCCTGACAGCCCCAGAGGGGAGCTGTTTTTT

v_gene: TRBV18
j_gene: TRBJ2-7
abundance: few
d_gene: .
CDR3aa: CASSPVLQSHTTVGEQYF
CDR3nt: TGTGCCAGCTCACCGGTGTTGCAGAGCCATACCACGGTGGGGGAGCAGTACTTC

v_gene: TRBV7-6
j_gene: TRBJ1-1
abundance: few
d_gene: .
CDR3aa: CASSLLQVMNTEAFF
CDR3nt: TGTGCCAGCAGCTTATTACAGGTTATGAACACTGAAGCTTTCTTT

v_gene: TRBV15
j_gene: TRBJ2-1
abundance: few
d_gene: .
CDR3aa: CATRTGSYNEQFF
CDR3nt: TGTGCCACCCGGACTGGATCCTACAATGAGCAGTTCTTC

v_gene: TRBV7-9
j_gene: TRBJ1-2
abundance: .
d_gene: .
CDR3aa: CASSSDYGYTF
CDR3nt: TGTGCCAGCAGCTCCGACTATGGCTACACCTTC

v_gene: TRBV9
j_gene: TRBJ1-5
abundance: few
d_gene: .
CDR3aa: CASSVGDSNQPQHF
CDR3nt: TGTGCCAGCAGCGTAGGTGATAGCAATCAGCCCCAGCATTTT

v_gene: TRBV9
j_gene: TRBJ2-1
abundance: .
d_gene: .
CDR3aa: CASSVSGYNEQFF
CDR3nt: TGTGCCAGCAGCGTCAGTGGGTACAATGAGCAGTTCTTC

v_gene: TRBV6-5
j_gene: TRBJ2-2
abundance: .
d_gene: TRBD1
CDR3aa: CASSYGTGGTGELFF
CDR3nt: TGTGCCAGCAGTTACGGGACAGGGGGCACCGGGGAGCTGTTTTTT

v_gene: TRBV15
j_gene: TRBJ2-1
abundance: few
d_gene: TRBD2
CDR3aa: CATSPRRVGTRLLNEQFF
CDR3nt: TGTGCCACCAGCCCCCGGAGGGTCGGGACTAGACTTCTTAATGAGCAGTTCTTC

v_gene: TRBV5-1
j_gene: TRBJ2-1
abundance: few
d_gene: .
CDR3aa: CASSLASYSSYNEQFF
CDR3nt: TGCGCCAGCAGCTTGGCAAGCTACAGCTCCTACAATGAGCAGTTCTTC

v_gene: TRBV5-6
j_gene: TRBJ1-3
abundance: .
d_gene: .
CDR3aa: CASTLGSSGNTIYF
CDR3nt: TGTGCCAGCACCCTGGGGAGCTCTGGAAACACCATATATTTT

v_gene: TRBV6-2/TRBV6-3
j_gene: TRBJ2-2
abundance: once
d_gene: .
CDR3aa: CASSYFQGTGELFF
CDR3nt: TGTGCCAGCAGTTACTTCCAGGGGACCGGGGAGCTGTTTTTT

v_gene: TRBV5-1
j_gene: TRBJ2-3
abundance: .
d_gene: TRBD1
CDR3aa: CASSFDLQGATDTQYF
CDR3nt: TGCGCCAGCAGCTTTGATCTCCAGGGGGCTACAGATACGCAGTATTTT